Listed below are T cell receptor beta chains from one sample, sequenced in a study of T cell clones after liver transplantation. The protocol was immunoSEQ multiplex PCR, while the TCRdb copy is restricted to in-frame clones and leaves out a portion. The data hold 45,000 or so clones, with about 86% observed a single time. Here the sequenced sample was CD4+ T cells from blood, taken 24 months after liver transplant. The receptors here all came from a human patient who received a liver transplant. Some T cells may originate from the graft donor. Each CDR3 is given with its conserved first and last residue. D genes are given only for firm matches. The size entry is marked missing in some rows and otherwise reads once, few, many or a size class.

TRBV30,-,-,TRBJ1-6,TGTGCCTGGCTACAGGGAAATGAACCCCTCCACTTT,CAWLQGNEPLHF
TRBV18,-,-,TRBJ1-4,TGTGCCAGCTCACCAGGGTCGGCTAATGAAAAACTGTTTTTT,CASSPGSANEKLFF
TRBV5-1,-,few,TRBJ2-5,TGCGCCAGCAGCCTGGCCGGGTCCTCAGACCAAGAGACCCAGTACTTC,CASSLAGSSDQETQYF
TRBV27,-,-,TRBJ2-1,TGTGCCAGCAGAAATGAGGTTGAGGGCGATGAGCAGTTCTTC,CASRNEVEGDEQFF
TRBV19,TRBD1,-,TRBJ1-1,TGTGCCAGTAGTCAGGACAGGGCGTTGAACACTGAAGCTTTCTTT,CASSQDRALNTEAFF
TRBV7-3,-,-,TRBJ2-1,TGTGCCAGCAGCTTATACGCCGGGGGTGGCAACAATGAGCAGTTCTTC,CASSLYAGGGNNEQFF
TRBV7-3,-,-,TRBJ2-5,TGTGCCAGCAGCCCCACCGGACTACAGGCGGAGACCCAGTACTTC,CASSPTGLQAETQYF
TRBV15,-,-,TRBJ2-5,TGTGCCACCAGCAGAGAACAAGGGAAAGAGACCCAGTACTTC,CATSREQGKETQYF
TRBV4-3,TRBD2,-,TRBJ2-1,TGCGCCAGCAGCCAGCTAGCGGGGGTGGTATATGAGCAGTTCTTC,CASSQLAGVVYEQFF
TRBV4-3,-,-,TRBJ2-2,TGCGCCAGCAGCCTCCGGGGGGCAGGGGGCAATGCCGGGGAGCTGTTTTTT,CASSLRGAGGNAGELFF
TRBV5-4,TRBD2,-,TRBJ2-3,TGTGCCAGCAGCATGGGACTAGTAGCGGGAAGCACAGATACGCAGTATTTT,CASSMGLVAGSTDTQYF
TRBV6-1,TRBD2,-,TRBJ2-5,TGTGCCAGCAGTGAAGCTAGCGGGAGACGTCAGTACTTC,CASSEASGRRQYF
TRBV27,-,-,TRBJ2-2,TGTGCCAGCAGTTTATCGAGATTCTCCGGGGAGCTGTTTTTT,CASSLSRFSGELFF
TRBV7-8,TRBD1,-,TRBJ2-7,TGTGCCAGCATCCGTTCGGGACAGGGCACCTACGAGCAGTACTTC,CASIRSGQGTYEQYF
TRBV7-3,-,-,TRBJ2-2,TGTGCCAGCAGCGTGACCAGGACCGGGGAGCTGTTTTTT,CASSVTRTGELFF
TRBV2,-,-,TRBJ1-2,TGTGCCAGCAGTGGAGACGCGACAACACTTAACTATGGCTACACCTTC,CASSGDATTLNYGYTF
TRBV6-1,TRBD1,-,TRBJ2-7,TGTGCCAGCAGTCGACAGGGTACTCAGCAGTACTTC,CASSRQGTQQYF
TRBV6-1,TRBD1,once,TRBJ1-4,TGTGCCAGCAGTGCCGGTGGGACAGGGTTTTTGAAACTGTTTTTT,CASSAGGTGFLKLFF
TRBV7-9,-,-,TRBJ1-3,TGTGCCAGCAGCTTAGTATCCGGGACTACGGGAAACACCATATATTTT,CASSLVSGTTGNTIYF
TRBV5-1,TRBD1,-,TRBJ1-2,TGCGCCAGCAGCCAGGGACAGGGGTGGCTTGGCTATGGCTACACCTTC,CASSQGQGWLGYGYTF
TRBV9,-,-,TRBJ1-1,TGTGCCAGCAGCGAGGTAGGCAACACTGAAGCTTTCTTT,CASSEVGNTEAFF
TRBV7-2,TRBD1,-,TRBJ1-2,TGTGCCAGCAGCTTTTCCGGGACAGGCTATGGCTACACCTTC,CASSFSGTGYGYTF
TRBV4-2,TRBD1,-,TRBJ1-4,TGTGCCAGCAGCCACCCCGGGACAGGGGAGGAAAAACTGTTTTTT,CASSHPGTGEEKLFF
TRBV28,-,-,TRBJ1-1,TGTGCCAGCAGTTTAACTAACACTGAAGCTTTCTTT,CASSLTNTEAFF
TRBV29-1,TRBD2,-,TRBJ2-1,TGCAGCGTTAGCGGGGGCTACAATGAGCAGTTCTTC,CSVSGGYNEQFF
TRBV9,TRBD1,once,TRBJ2-7,TGTGCCAGCAGCCCGCGGACAGGGATTTACGAGCAGTACTTC,CASSPRTGIYEQYF